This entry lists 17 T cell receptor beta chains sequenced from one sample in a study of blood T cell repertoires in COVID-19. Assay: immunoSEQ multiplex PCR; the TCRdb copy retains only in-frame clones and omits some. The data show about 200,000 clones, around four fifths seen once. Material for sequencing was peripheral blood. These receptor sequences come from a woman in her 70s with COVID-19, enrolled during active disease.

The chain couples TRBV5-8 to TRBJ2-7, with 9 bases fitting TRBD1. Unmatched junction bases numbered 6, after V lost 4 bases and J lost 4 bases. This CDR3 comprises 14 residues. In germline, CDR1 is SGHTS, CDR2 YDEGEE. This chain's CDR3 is CASSTRQGGYEQYF. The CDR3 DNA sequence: TGTGCCAGCAGCACCCGACAGGGGGGATACGAGCAGTACTTC.

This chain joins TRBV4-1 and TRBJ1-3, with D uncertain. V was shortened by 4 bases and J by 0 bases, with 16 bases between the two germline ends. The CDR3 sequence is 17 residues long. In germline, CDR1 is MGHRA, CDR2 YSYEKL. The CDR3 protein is CASSPPMSGHSGNTIYF. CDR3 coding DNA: TGCGCCAGCAGCCCCCCGATGTCAGGCCACTCTGGAAACACCATATATTTT.

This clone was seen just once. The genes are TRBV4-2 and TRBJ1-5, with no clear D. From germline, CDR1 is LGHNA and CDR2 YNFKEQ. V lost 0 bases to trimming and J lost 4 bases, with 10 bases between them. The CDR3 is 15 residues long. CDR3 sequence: CASSQDMGGNQPQHF. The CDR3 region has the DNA TGTGCCAGCAGCCAAGATATGGGAGGGAATCAGCCCCAGCATTTT.

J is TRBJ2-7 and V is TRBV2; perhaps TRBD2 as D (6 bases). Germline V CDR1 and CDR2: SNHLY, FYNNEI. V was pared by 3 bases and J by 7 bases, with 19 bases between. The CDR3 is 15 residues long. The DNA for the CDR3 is TGTGCCAGCAGTGACGCAGGGACTCTCTCTCGGGAGCAGTACTTC. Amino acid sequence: CASSDAGTLSREQYF.

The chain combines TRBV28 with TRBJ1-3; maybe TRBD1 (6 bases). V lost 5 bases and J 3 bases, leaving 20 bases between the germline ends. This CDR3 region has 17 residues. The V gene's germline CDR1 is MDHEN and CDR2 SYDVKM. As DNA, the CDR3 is TGTGCCAGCAGTCCCCCAGGGAGGGGGGCGTATGGAAACACCATATATTTT. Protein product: CASSPPGRGAYGNTIYF.

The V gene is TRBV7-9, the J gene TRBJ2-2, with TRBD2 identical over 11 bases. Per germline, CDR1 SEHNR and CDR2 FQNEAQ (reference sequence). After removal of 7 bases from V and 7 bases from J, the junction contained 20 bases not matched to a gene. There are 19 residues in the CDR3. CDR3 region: CASIYAGTSGNYFHGELFF. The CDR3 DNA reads TGTGCCAGCATCTACGCCGGGACTAGCGGAAATTATTTTCACGGGGAGCTGTTTTTT.

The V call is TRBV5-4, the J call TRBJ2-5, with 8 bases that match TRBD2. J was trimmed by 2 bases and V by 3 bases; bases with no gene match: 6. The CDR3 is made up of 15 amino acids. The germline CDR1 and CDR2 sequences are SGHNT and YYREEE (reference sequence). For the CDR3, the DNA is TGTGCCAGCAGCTCTACGGGAGGGAGACAAGAGACCCAGTACTTC. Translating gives CASSSTGGRQETQYF.

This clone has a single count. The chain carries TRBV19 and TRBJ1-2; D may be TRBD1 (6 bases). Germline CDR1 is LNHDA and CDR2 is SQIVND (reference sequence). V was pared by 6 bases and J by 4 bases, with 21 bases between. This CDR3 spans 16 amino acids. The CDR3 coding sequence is TGTGCCAGTAGAGTCGGTCCCAGGGGATTGAGCTATGGCTACACCTTC. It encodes CASRVGPRGLSYGYTF.

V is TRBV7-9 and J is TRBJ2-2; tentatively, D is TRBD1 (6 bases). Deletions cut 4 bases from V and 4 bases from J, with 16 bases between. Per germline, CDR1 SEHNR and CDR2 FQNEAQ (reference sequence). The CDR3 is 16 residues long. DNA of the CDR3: TGTGCCAGCAGCTCCCGCAGGGGAGTAGCCACCGGGGAGCTGTTTTTT. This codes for CASSSRRGVATGELFF.

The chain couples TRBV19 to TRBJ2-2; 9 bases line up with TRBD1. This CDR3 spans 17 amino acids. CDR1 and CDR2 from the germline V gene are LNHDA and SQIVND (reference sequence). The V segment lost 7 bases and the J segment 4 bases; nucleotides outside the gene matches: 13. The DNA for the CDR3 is TGTGCCAGTAATTCTCCCCCGGGACAGGGATTCACCGGGGAGCTGTTTTTT. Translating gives CASNSPPGQGFTGELFF.

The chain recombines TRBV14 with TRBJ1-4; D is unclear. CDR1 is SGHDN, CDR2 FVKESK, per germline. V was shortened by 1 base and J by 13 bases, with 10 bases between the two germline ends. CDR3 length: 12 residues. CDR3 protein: CASSQAATGLFF. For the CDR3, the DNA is TGTGCCAGCAGCCAAGCCGCCACGGGACTGTTTTTT.

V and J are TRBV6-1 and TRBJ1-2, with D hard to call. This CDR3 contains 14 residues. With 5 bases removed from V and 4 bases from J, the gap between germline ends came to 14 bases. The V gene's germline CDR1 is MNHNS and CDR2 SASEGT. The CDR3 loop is CASSPARTVYGYTF. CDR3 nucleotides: TGTGCCAGCAGTCCGGCTCGGACTGTCTATGGCTACACCTTC.

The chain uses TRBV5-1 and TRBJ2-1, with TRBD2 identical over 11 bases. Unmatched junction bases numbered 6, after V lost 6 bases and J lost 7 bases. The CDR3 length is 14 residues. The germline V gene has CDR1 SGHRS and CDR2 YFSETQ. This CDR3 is CASKGVAGGNEQFF. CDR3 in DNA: TGCGCCAGCAAGGGGGTAGCGGGAGGGAATGAGCAGTTCTTC.

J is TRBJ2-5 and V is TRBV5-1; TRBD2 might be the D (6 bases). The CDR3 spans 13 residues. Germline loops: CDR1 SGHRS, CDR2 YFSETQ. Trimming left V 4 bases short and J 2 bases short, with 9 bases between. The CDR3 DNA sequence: TGCGCCAGCAGCGGACTAACACAAGAGACCCAGTACTTC. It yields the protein CASSGLTQETQYF. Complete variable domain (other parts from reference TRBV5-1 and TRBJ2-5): KAGVTQTPRYLIKTRGQQVTLSCSPISGHRSVSWYQQTPGQGLQFLFEYFSETQRNKGNFPGRFSGRQFSNSRSEMNVSTLELGDSALYLCASSGLTQETQYFGPGTRLLVL.

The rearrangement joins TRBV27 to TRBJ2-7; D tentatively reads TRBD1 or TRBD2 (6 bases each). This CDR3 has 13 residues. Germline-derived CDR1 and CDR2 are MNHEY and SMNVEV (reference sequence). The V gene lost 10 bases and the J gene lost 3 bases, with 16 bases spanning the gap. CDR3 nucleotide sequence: TGTGCCATCAGGGACATGGGGGGCTACGAGCAGTACTTC. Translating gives CAIRDMGGYEQYF.

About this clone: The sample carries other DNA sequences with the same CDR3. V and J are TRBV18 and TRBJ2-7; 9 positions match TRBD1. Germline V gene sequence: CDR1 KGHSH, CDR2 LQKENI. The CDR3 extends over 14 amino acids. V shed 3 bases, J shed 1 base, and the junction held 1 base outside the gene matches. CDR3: CASSPGQGSYEQYF. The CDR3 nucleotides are TGTGCCAGCTCACCGGGACAGGGATCCTACGAGCAGTACTTC.

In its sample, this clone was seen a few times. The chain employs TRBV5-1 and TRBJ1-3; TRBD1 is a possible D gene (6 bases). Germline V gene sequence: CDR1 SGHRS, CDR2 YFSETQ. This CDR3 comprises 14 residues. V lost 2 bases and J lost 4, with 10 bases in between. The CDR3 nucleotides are TGCGCCAGCAGCTTTACAGGGCTCGGAAACACCATATATTTT. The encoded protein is CASSFTGLGNTIYF. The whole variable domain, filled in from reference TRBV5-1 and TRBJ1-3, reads KAGVTQTPRYLIKTRGQQVTLSCSPISGHRSVSWYQQTPGQGLQFLFEYFSETQRNKGNFPGRFSGRQFSNSRSEMNVSTLELGDSALYLCASSFTGLGNTIYFGEGSWLTVV.